The 28 T cell receptor beta chains given below trace back to one sample, sequenced in a study of blood T cell repertoires in COVID-19. Clones were read by immunoSEQ multiplex PCR, and TCRdb kept only the in-frame ones, dropping some. Of about 220,000 clones listed, around 80% are singletons. Sequences were obtained from peripheral blood. The receptors were gathered from a woman aged 70-85 years with acute or convalescent COVID-19.

This clone is a singleton in its sample. The chain joins TRBV6-5 to TRBJ1-2, with D perhaps TRBD1 (6 bases). Germline lookup yields CDR1 MNHEY and CDR2 SVGAGI. This CDR3 has 14 amino acids. V was cut by 0 bases and J by 11 bases, with 16 bases left in between. In DNA, the CDR3 is TGTGCCAGCAGTTACTCGTCAGGGGAATTCGGTTACACCTTC. Translating it yields CASSYSSGEFGYTF.

The chain has TRBV4-1 and TRBJ1-1, with 7 positions matching TRBD1. J was trimmed by 8 bases and V by 3 bases; bases with no gene match: 6. This CDR3 is 13 amino acids long. Germline V gene lookup returns CDR1 MGHRA and CDR2 YSYEKL. DNA for the CDR3: TGCGCCAGCAGCCATCCCGGGACAGACGAAGCTTTCTTT. Translated, it gives CASSHPGTDEAFF.

The chain uses TRBV6-2 or TRBV6-3 and TRBJ1-2; 7 bases are a match to TRBD1. Per germline, CDR1 MNHEY and CDR2 SVGEGT. CDR3 size: 13 residues. J gave up 2 bases and V 5 bases, and 2 bases lay outside the gene matches. This CDR3 reads CASSLTGNYGYTF. CDR3 DNA: TGTGCCAGCAGTCTGACAGGGAACTATGGCTACACCTTC.

The chain uses TRBV3-1 (or the pseudogene TRBV3-2) and TRBJ1-6; possibly TRBD1 for D (5 bases). Germline V gives CDR1 LGHDT, CDR2 YNNKEL (reference sequence). Trimming removed 4 bases at V and 6 bases at J, with 10 bases between. CDR3 length: 14 residues. CDR3 nucleotide sequence: TGTGCCAGCAGCCCTTTCAGGGTTAATTCACCCCTCCACTTT. This codes for CASSPFRVNSPLHF.

The rearrangement uses TRBV5-1 and TRBJ2-1; a possible D gene is TRBD2 (5 bases). The CDR3 runs 13 residues. Deletions cut 4 bases from V and 9 bases from J, with 14 bases between. Germline V gene sequence: CDR1 SGHRS, CDR2 YFSETQ. The CDR3 DNA is TGCGCCAGCAGCACGCAACTAGTTGGTGAGCAGTTCTTC. It encodes CASSTQLVGEQFF.

V gene TRBV5-1 combines with J gene TRBJ2-1; possibly TRBD1 for D (6 bases). V was shortened by 9 bases and J by 4 bases, with 11 bases between the two germline ends. The CDR3 length is 12 residues. In germline, CDR1 is SGHRS, CDR2 YFSETQ. CDR3 residues: CATGQRYNEQFF. DNA of the CDR3: TGCGCCACCGGACAGAGATACAATGAGCAGTTCTTC.

This clone was seen a handful of times. This chain links TRBV3-1 (or the pseudogene TRBV3-2) with TRBJ1-1, with D unresolved. Germline V gene data show CDR1 as LGHDT and CDR2 as YNNKEL (reference sequence). Trimming took 0 bases from V and 9 from J, leaving 8 bases between them. The CDR3 consists of 12 residues. The CDR3 bases are TGTGCCAGCAGCCAAGACGGGAGGAAAGCTTTCTTT. Its translation: CASSQDGRKAFF.

The chain uses TRBV7-6 and TRBJ2-3; 9 bases map to TRBD2. V lost 3 bases, J lost 10 bases, and 11 bases stayed unmatched. CDR1 is SGHVS and CDR2 is FNYEAQ in the germline V gene. The CDR3 totals 15 residues. The CDR3 loop reads CASSLSRLAGTPQYF. The CDR3 DNA is TGTGCCAGCAGCTTGAGTCGGCTAGCGGGAACCCCGCAGTATTTT.

This clone was recorded only once. The rearrangement joins TRBV15 to TRBJ1-2; TRBD1 matches at 7 bases. The CDR3 is 13 residues long. Unmatched junction bases numbered 5, after V lost 3 bases and J lost 7 bases. Germline V CDR1 and CDR2: LNHNV, YYDKDF (reference sequence). CDR3 nucleotides: TGTGCCACCAGCAGGGCCCGACAGGGTGGCTACACCTTC. This encodes CATSRARQGGYTF.

CDR3 in amino acids: CASSARLAANTGELFF. The DNA for the CDR3 is TGTGCCAGCAGCGCCCGACTAGCGGCGAACACCGGGGAGCTGTTTTTT. The chain uses TRBV6-2 or TRBV6-3 and TRBJ2-2; 9 bases are a match to TRBD2. Looked up from germline, CDR1 is MNHEY and CDR2 is SVGEGT. V lost 6 bases to trimming and J lost 0 bases; unmatched junction nucleotides: 5. The CDR3 consists of 16 residues.

The chain employs TRBV3-1 (or the pseudogene TRBV3-2) and TRBJ1-2; TRBD1 is a possible D gene (5 bases). The CDR3 is 14 residues long. Germline V lookup: CDR1 LGHDT, CDR2 YNNKEL (reference sequence). Trimming took 5 bases from V and 8 from J, leaving 18 bases between them. The CDR3: CASSNFGGWEGYTF. For the CDR3, the DNA is TGTGCCAGCAGCAACTTCGGGGGATGGGAGGGCTACACCTTC.

The rearrangement joins TRBV2 to TRBJ1-4; D may be TRBD1 (6 bases). V gave up 4 bases and J gave up 13 bases, with 10 bases separating them. The V gene's germline CDR1 is SNHLY and CDR2 FYNNEI. The CDR3 consists of 11 residues. CDR3 sequence reads: CASSVTDRLFF. Here the CDR3 DNA reads TGTGCCAGCAGTGTGACGGACAGACTGTTTTTT.

This clone occurred a few times. The chain has TRBV29-1 and TRBJ2-7; 13 bases are a match to TRBD2. CDR1 and CDR2 (germline): SQVTM, ANQGSEA. CDR3 length equals 15 residues. After removal of 3 bases from V and 5 bases from J, the junction contained 7 bases not matched to a gene. The CDR3 bases are TGCAGCGTTGAGGGGACTAGCGGGGACTTAGACGAGCAGTACTTC. Translating it yields CSVEGTSGDLDEQYF.

The rearrangement joins TRBV4-3 to TRBJ2-1; 11 bases match TRBD2. The germline CDR1 and CDR2 sequences are LGHNA and YSLEER. V gave up 1 base and J gave up 10 bases; unmatched junction bases: 3. The CDR3 is made up of 14 amino acids. The CDR3 is CASSQVSSGGEQFF. The CDR3 DNA reads as TGCGCCAGCAGCCAAGTTTCTAGCGGGGGGGAGCAGTTCTTC.

The chain uses TRBV30 and TRBJ2-3, with 8 bases aligning to TRBD2. Germline CDR1 GTSNPN, CDR2 SVGIG (reference sequence). The CDR3 sequence is 16 residues long. The V and J ends lost 3 bases and 5 bases, in that order; junction bases with no gene match: 13. CDR3 amino acids: CAWRARRLAGIDTQYF. CDR3 bases: TGTGCCTGGAGAGCTCGGCGGTTAGCGGGGATAGATACGCAGTATTTT.

The chain carries TRBV6-5 and TRBJ1-2; the match to TRBD1 covers 11 bases. Germline CDR1 reads MNHEY; CDR2 reads SVGAGI. V shed 2 bases and J 5 bases; nucleotides not matched to a gene: 7. The CDR3 runs to 16 residues. In DNA form, the CDR3 reads TGTGCCAGCAGTTACGATGGACAGGGGGCTGGGTATGGCTACACCTTC. It yields the protein CASSYDGQGAGYGYTF.

This clone has more than one count but fewer than ten. This chain uses TRBV5-8 with TRBJ1-2, with D tentatively TRBD1 (5 bases). CDR1 SGHTS and CDR2 YDEGEE come from the germline V gene. V gave up 0 bases and J gave up 6 bases, with 24 bases separating them. This CDR3 is 18 amino acids long. CDR3 protein: CASSLVTMAGTAVDGYTF. In DNA, the CDR3 is TGTGCCAGCAGCTTGGTTACTATGGCAGGGACTGCGGTGGATGGCTACACCTTC.

The chain employs TRBV5-1 and TRBJ2-5; the match to TRBD2 covers 8 bases. The CDR3 spans 16 residues. Germline trimming cut 5 bases from V and 5 bases from J; bases unmatched to any gene: 14. Germline CDR1 SGHRS, CDR2 YFSETQ. The CDR3: CASSAAWTSSAETQYF. The CDR3 region has the DNA TGCGCCAGCAGTGCGGCTTGGACTAGCTCGGCGGAGACCCAGTACTTC. The full variable domain, its missing parts supplied by reference TRBV5-1 and TRBJ2-5, is KAGVTQTPRYLIKTRGQQVTLSCSPISGHRSVSWYQQTPGQGLQFLFEYFSETQRNKGNFPGRFSGRQFSNSRSEMNVSTLELGDSALYLCASSAAWTSSAETQYFGPGTRLLVL.

The CDR3 region has the DNA TGTGCCAGCAGTTACTCGAAGACACTCTATAATTCACCCCTCCACTTT. This encodes CASSYSKTLYNSPLHF. The chain combines TRBV6-5 with TRBJ1-6; D ambiguous. Trimming took 0 bases from V and 3 from J, leaving 9 bases between them. This CDR3 is 16 amino acids long. CDR1 and CDR2 (germline): MNHEY, SVGAGI.

V and J are TRBV5-4 and TRBJ2-1; weak D call: TRBD1 (6 bases). The germline V and J ends were trimmed by 4 bases and 3 bases, with 11 bases remaining between them. Germline V gene lookup returns CDR1 SGHNT and CDR2 YYREEE (reference sequence). The CDR3 runs 14 residues. The DNA of the CDR3 is TGTGCCAGCAGCCGGGACAATAACTACAATGAGCAGTTCTTC. Translated: CASSRDNNYNEQFF. Combining the CDR3 with reference TRBV5-4 and TRBJ2-1 gives the whole variable domain ETGVTQSPTHLIKTRGQQVTLRCSSQSGHNTVSWYQQALGQGPQFIFQYYREEENGRGNFPPRFSGLQFPNYSSELNVNALELDDSALYLCASSRDNNYNEQFFGPGTRLTVL.

This chain uses TRBV5-6 with TRBJ2-1, with D perhaps matching TRBD2 (5 bases). Trimming removed 0 bases at V and 7 bases at J, with 11 bases between. CDR1 and CDR2 from the germline V gene are SGHDT and YYEEEE. This CDR3 spans 14 amino acids. The CDR3 DNA reads as TGTGCCAGCAGCTTGGATGTCCGGGAAAATGAGCAGTTCTTC. Translating it yields CASSLDVRENEQFF. Combining the CDR3 with reference TRBV5-6 and TRBJ2-1 gives the whole variable domain DAGVTQSPTHLIKTRGQQVTLRCSPKSGHDTVSWYQQALGQGPQFIFQYYEEEERQRGNFPDRFSGHQFPNYSSELNVNALLLGDSALYLCASSLDVRENEQFFGPGTRLTVL.

The chain is built from TRBV6-5 and TRBJ2-7, with 11 positions matching TRBD1. CDR1 and CDR2 from the germline V gene are MNHEY and SVGAGI. This CDR3 contains 15 residues. The trim removed 4 bases at V and 3 bases at J, leaving 5 bases unmatched. The CDR3 protein is CASSWGTGGNYEQYF. CDR3 bases: TGTGCCAGCAGTTGGGGGACAGGGGGTAACTACGAGCAGTACTTC.

The gene calls are TRBV2 and TRBJ2-3; 7 nucleotides align to TRBD2. The CDR3 has 14 residues. The junction had 5 bases not matched to a gene; V was cut back by 6 bases and J by 2 bases. Germline-derived CDR1 and CDR2 are SNHLY and FYNNEI. The CDR3 nucleotides read TGTGCCAGCAGCGAGCGGGGAGCCACAGATACGCAGTATTTT. It translates to CASSERGATDTQYF.

The chain uses TRBV29-1 and TRBJ1-1; the D is unclear. In germline, CDR1 is SQVTM, CDR2 ANQGSEA. This CDR3 is built from 16 residues. V lost 0 bases and J lost 1, with 15 bases in between. In DNA form, the CDR3 reads TGCAGCGTTGAAGAATCTAGGTTGGGTCAGAACACTGAAGCTTTCTTT. Its translation is CSVEESRLGQNTEAFF.

The chain couples TRBV7-8 to TRBJ2-4; 7 bases map to TRBD2. This CDR3 region has 16 residues. V lost 2 bases, J lost 1 base, and 5 bases stayed unmatched. Germline CDR1 reads SGHVS; CDR2 reads FQNEAQ. The CDR3 loop reads CASSLRWEGAKNIQYF. CDR3 DNA: TGTGCCAGCAGCTTAAGATGGGAGGGGGCCAAAAACATTCAGTACTTC.

The gene calls are TRBV24-1 and TRBJ2-1; a possible D gene is TRBD1 (5 bases). CDR3 length: 13 residues. Germline V gives CDR1 KGHDR, CDR2 SFDVKD. Between the trimmed V and J ends, which lost 7 bases and 5 bases, there was a span of 11 bases. CDR3 region: CATSRAHHNEQFF. As DNA, the CDR3 is TGTGCCACCAGCAGGGCCCACCACAATGAGCAGTTCTTC.

A remark on this clone: An end of the junction differs from the germline gene, which may be a read error. This sequence joins TRBV7-2 and TRBJ1-1; D may be TRBD1 (5 bases). This CDR3 is 12 amino acids long. Germline CDR1 reads SGHTA; CDR2 reads FQGNSA. CDR3: CASSLGDGGLIF. The CDR3 region has the DNA TGTGCCAGCAGCTTGGGAGACGGGGGATTAATCTTT.

This clone was counted ten times or more. The CDR3 DNA reads as TGTGCCAGCAGCCGCATGGGACAGACAGATACGCAGTATTTT. This sequence encodes CASSRMGQTDTQYF. The chain carries TRBV6-5 and TRBJ2-3; 7 nucleotides agree with TRBD1. Germline V lookup: CDR1 MNHEY, CDR2 SVGAGI. J was trimmed by 3 bases and V by 6 bases; bases with no gene match: 6. The CDR3 contains 14 residues.